This T cell receptor (beta chain) was recovered during a study of metastatic and nonmetastatic thyroid tumors. Overall study: Comparison of repertoires was carried out across blood and tumor or nodule tissue from malignant and benign thyroid patients.

General study points: In both blood and tumor samples, TCR beta diversity was reported significantly higher for malignant than benign nodules.

TCRdb called clones again from the PCR reads with MiXCR. This sample has some 19,000 clones, with 25% found just once. This clone was seen only once. Its antigen is unknown. The CDR3 covers 14 residues. Germline V lookup: CDR1 SGHRS, CDR2 YFSETQ. V was cut by 6 bases and J by 3 bases, with 16 bases left in between. Prior to thyroid surgery, none of the patients had received any treatment. Sequenced sample: blood. The sequence was obtained from a male donor with papillary thyroid cancer or a benign thyroid nodule (not recorded which). Some clones in this sample may be carry-over from other donors' samples. This chain uses TRBV5-1 with TRBJ2-7, with a possible D match to TRBD2 (6 bases). The CDR3 region is CASTAGTADYEQYF. The CDR3 DNA reads TGCGCCAGCACTGCGGGGACGGCTGACTACGAGCAGTACTTC. Together with reference TRBV5-1 and TRBJ2-7, the CDR3 gives the full variable domain: KAGVTQTPRYLIKTRGQQVTLSCSPISGHRSVSWYQQTPGQGLQFLFEYFSETQRNKGNFPGRFSGRQFSNSRSEMNVSTLELGDSALYLCASTAGTADYEQYFGPGTRLTVT.